Sequencing of this T cell receptor (beta chain) was carried out in a study of chemoradiotherapy in HPV16-positive cancers. Libraries were prepared by immunoSEQ multiplex PCR; TCRdb keeps only in-frame clonotypes and omits some of them. Altogether about 20,000 clones are present, approximately 90% being singletons, with the ten largest covering 4.5% to 7%. The sequence was obtained from a human donor with HPV-associated anogenital cancer. The material sequenced was blood, taken from a patient who underwent chemoradiotherapy.

The CDR3 reads CASSIQRGQGYGYTF. The DNA of the CDR3 is TGTGCCAGTAGTATCCAAAGGGGGCAAGGCTATGGCTACACCTTC. V and J are TRBV19 and TRBJ1-2, with 7 bases lining up with TRBD1. Trimming removed 3 bases from V and 4 bases from J; junction bases left unmatched: 8. Germline V gives CDR1 LNHDA, CDR2 SQIVND (reference sequence). CDR3 size: 15 residues.